Below, 8 T cell receptor beta chains from the same sample are listed, as sequenced in a study of T cells in Graves' hyperthyroidism and ophthalmopathy (dated by TCRdb to about 2019). Library method: multiplex PCR. Sequencing was carried out with an Illumina HiSeq 2000. The TCR beta CDR3 regions were amplified from RNA transcripts. The TCR CDR3 was subjected to a first round of RT-PCR using the HTBI primer set and the Qiagen OneStep RT-PCR kit. TCRdb reprocessed the public reads (quality trimming at Q25 with fastp, clone calling with MiXCR) and kept in-frame beta chains. For every CDR3 protein sequence, its rows merge into one entry that carries the most common genes and DNA. In this sample the table shows about 560,000 distinct CDR3 sequences, roughly 17% of which occur a single time. 18% of the sample lies in the top ten. The sequenced material came from blood. The origin of the receptors is a woman aged 18-29 years with Graves' hyperthyroidism.

This clonotype was counted ten times or more. This chain uses TRBV12-3 or TRBV12-4 with TRBJ2-7, with D possibly being TRBD2 (6 bases). The CDR3 has 14 amino acids. The ends were cut back, 1 base at V and 7 bases at J, with 14 bases in the middle. The DNA of the CDR3 is TGTGCCAGCAGTTTAGGGGCCGGCGCGGGGGAGCAGTACTTC. Protein product: CASSLGAGAGEQYF.

The rearrangement uses TRBV20-1 and TRBJ2-7; D not resolved. CDR3 length equals 14 residues. Trimming pared 3 bases from V and 0 bases from J, leaving 12 bases between. Germline CDR1 reads DFQATT; CDR2 reads SNEGSKA (reference sequence). The CDR3 spells CSASAQARSYEQYF. CDR3 in DNA: TGCAGTGCTAGTGCGCAGGCTCGCTCCTACGAGCAGTACTTC.

This clonotype came up many times. The rearrangement links TRBV28 to TRBJ2-1; TRBD1 matches 9 bases. Losses at the gene ends were 2 bases for V and 2 bases for J; bases not matched to a gene: 4. The CDR3 is 16 amino acids. Germline V lookup: CDR1 MDHEN, CDR2 SYDVKM. CDR3 residues: CASSLRDRETYNEQFF. The CDR3 DNA follows: TGTGCCAGCAGTTTACGGGACAGGGAAACCTACAATGAGCAGTTCTTC.

This chain joins TRBV5-4 and TRBJ1-2, with 9 bases identical to TRBD1. The germline gives CDR1 SGHNT, CDR2 YYREEE (reference sequence). With V trimmed by 1 base and J by 3 bases, 10 bases remained unmatched. This CDR3 has 17 residues. The CDR3 sequence is CASSLYNRGRLDYGYTF. CDR3 nucleotides: TGTGCCAGCAGCTTGTATAACAGGGGGCGACTAGACTATGGCTACACCTTC.

This clonotype was counted between two and nine times. This chain joins TRBV20-1 and TRBJ1-1; no definite D call. The germline gives CDR1 DFQATT, CDR2 SNEGSKA (reference sequence). This CDR3 contains 11 residues. With 1 base removed from V and 5 bases from J, the gap between germline ends came to 5 bases. The DNA for the CDR3 is TGCAGTGCTAGAGCTACGACTGAAGCTTTCTTT. Translated: CSARATTEAFF.

In nucleotides, the CDR3 is TGTGCCAGCAGTGAAGCCCCGGGACTAGCGGGGGGGCCGAGAGACGAGCAGTACTTC. It translates to CASSEAPGLAGGPRDEQYF. This chain joins TRBV6-1 and TRBJ2-7; TRBD2 aligns across 16 bases. V shed 0 bases and J 5 bases; nucleotides not matched to a gene: 10. The CDR3 has 19 residues. CDR1 and CDR2 from the germline V gene are MNHNS and SASEGT.

This clonotype was counted at least ten times. This rearrangement joins TRBV28 to TRBJ2-7, with 11 bases aligning to TRBD2. The trim removed 2 bases at V and 1 base at J, leaving 4 bases unmatched. Germline values: CDR1 MDHEN, CDR2 SYDVKM. There are 16 residues in the CDR3. The CDR3 is CASSLGTSGISYEQYF. Written as DNA, the CDR3 is TGTGCCAGCAGTTTAGGGACTAGCGGAATTTCCTACGAGCAGTACTTC. Looking up the rest from reference TRBV28 and TRBJ2-7 gives the full variable domain: DVKVTQSSRYLVKRTGEKVFLECVQDMDHENMFWYRQDPGLGLRLIYFSYDVKMKEKGDIPEGYSVSREKKERFSLILESASTNQTSMYLCASSLGTSGISYEQYFGPGTRLTVT.

This clonotype was counted at least ten times. The chain uses TRBV6-1 and TRBJ2-7; 10 bases agree with TRBD2. CDR3 length equals 16 residues. V gave up 2 bases and J gave up 0 bases; unmatched junction bases: 4. Germline V gives CDR1 MNHNS, CDR2 SASEGT. In DNA form, the CDR3 reads TGTGCCAGCAGTGAAATCCTAGCGGGAGACTCCTACGAGCAGTACTTC. The encoded protein is CASSEILAGDSYEQYF.